This TCR beta chain was documented in a study of cytomegalovirus exposure and HLA in healthy donors. This clone has a handful of counts. Antigen specificity is unknown. Overall study results and limits: The study assumed roughly uniform donor sequencing depth for presence/absence analyses.

Samples came from healthy bone marrow donors. The PCR had 60 Vbeta and 13 Jbeta primers. The repertoire was sequenced with immunoSEQ multiplex PCR; TCRdb's copy has only in-frame clones and lacks some. The table includes 75,000 to 90,000 clones, about a tenth detected once. CDR3 length equals 13 residues. Trimming cost V 5 bases and J 4 bases, with 12 bases left between them. Looked up from germline, CDR1 is SGHAT and CDR2 is FQNNGV. The sequence was obtained from a man aged 60 to 69 in good health and CMV-seropositive. The sequencing input was PBMCs. This rearrangement joins TRBV11-2 to TRBJ2-7, with TRBD2 as a possible D gene (6 bases). CDR3 sequence: CASSLGSEYEQYF. The CDR3 DNA is TGTGCCAGCAGCCTCGGGAGCGAATACGAGCAGTACTTC. Combining the CDR3 with reference TRBV11-2 and TRBJ2-7 gives the whole variable domain EAGVAQSPRYKIIEKRQSVAFWCNPISGHATLYWYQQILGQGPKLLIQFQNNGVVDDSQLPKDRFSAERLKGVDSTLKIQPAKLEDSAVYLCASSLGSEYEQYFGPGTRLTVT.